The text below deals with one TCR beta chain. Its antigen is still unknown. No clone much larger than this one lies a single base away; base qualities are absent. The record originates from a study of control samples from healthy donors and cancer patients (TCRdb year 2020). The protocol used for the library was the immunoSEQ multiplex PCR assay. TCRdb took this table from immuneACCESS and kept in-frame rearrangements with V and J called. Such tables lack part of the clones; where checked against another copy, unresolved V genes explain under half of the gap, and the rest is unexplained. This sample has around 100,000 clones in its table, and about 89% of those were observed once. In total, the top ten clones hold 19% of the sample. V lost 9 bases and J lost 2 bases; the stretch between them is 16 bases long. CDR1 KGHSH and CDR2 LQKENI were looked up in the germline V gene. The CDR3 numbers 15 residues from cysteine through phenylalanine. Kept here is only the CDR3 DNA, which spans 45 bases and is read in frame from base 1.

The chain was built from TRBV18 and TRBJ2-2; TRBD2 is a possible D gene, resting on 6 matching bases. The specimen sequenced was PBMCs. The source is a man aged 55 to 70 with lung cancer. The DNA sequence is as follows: TGTGCCAGTTCGGAGGGACCCTTAAACACCGGGGAGCTGTTTTTT. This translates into CASSEGPLNTGELFF.